Below, 5 T cell receptor beta chains from the same sample are listed, as sequenced in a study of blood T cells in healthy people across ages. Using a J-beta primer mix together with a sample-barcoded 5' primer, a second PCR was run for roughly 6 to 11 cycles. TCRdb independently ran MiXCR on the 5' RACE reads; one entry per CDR3 protein. The table includes around 990,000 distinct CDR3 sequences, 30% to 40% detected once. Material: blood. These receptors originate from a man younger than 35 in good health.

This chain's CDR3 is CASSPEAVSSLHF. The DNA for the CDR3 is TGTGCCAGCAGTCCAGAGGCCGTTTCGTCCCTCCACTTT. The rearrangement uses TRBV12-3 or TRBV12-4 and TRBJ1-6; D not certain. The germline V and J ends were trimmed by 5 bases and 14 bases, with 16 bases remaining between them. The CDR3 runs to 13 residues.

This clonotype was counted only a few times. The rearrangement links TRBV4-3 to TRBJ2-6, with TRBD1 matching 8 bases. The ends lost 2 bases at V and 0 bases at J; junction bases unmatched: 3. Per germline, CDR1 LGHNA and CDR2 YSLEER. The CDR3 is made up of 17 amino acids. DNA of the CDR3: TGCGCCAGCAGCCAAAAAACAGGGGGCTCTGGGGCCAACGTCCTGACTTTC. Translation: CASSQKTGGSGANVLTF.

V gene TRBV9 combines with J gene TRBJ1-2, with a weak D call TRBD1 (6 bases). Trimming removed 2 bases at V and 2 bases at J, with 16 bases between. This CDR3 contains 16 residues. CDR1 and CDR2 from the germline V gene are SGDLS and YYNGEE. This CDR3 is CASSVVGGWSNYGYTF. CDR3 DNA sequence: TGTGCCAGCAGCGTGGTTGGGGGCTGGTCCAACTATGGCTACACCTTC.

The chain links TRBV27 to TRBJ2-3; D gene uncertain. Between the trimmed V and J ends, which lost 3 bases and 2 bases, there was a span of 18 bases. The CDR3 sequence is 17 residues long. The germline V gene has CDR1 MNHEY and CDR2 SMNVEV (reference sequence). The CDR3 nucleotides read TGTGCCAGCAGTTTTCTCCAGCACGTTTCATCCACAGATACGCAGTATTTT. Protein sequence: CASSFLQHVSSTDTQYF.

The CDR3 DNA follows: TGTGCCACCTGTTCGGGGAACACTGAAGCTTTCTTT. Its protein product is CATCSGNTEAFF. The gene calls are TRBV10-3 and TRBJ1-1; D is unclear. Deletions cut 10 bases from V and 1 base from J, with 10 bases between. The length of the CDR3 is 12 residues. CDR1 and CDR2 from the germline V gene are ENHRY and SYGVKD.